This T cell receptor beta chain was sequenced during a study of blood T cell repertoires in COVID-19 (dated by TCRdb to 2019 to 2021). About the full investigation: The collaborator samples originated in the United States, Italy and Spain and spanned the acute and convalescent phases of COVID-19. Nearly every sample came with metadata listing a de-identified subject ID, COVID-19 status, age in years and sex. The repertoires were released in a freely available public database meant as a resource for research on the immune response to SARS-CoV-2. Samples came from the ongoing ImmuneRACE study (first 160 participants) plus 1,254 subjects from 6 global collaborators. Subjects who had been exposed to COVID-19, were actively infected with it, or had recovered from it provided the deeply sampled blood TCRbeta repertoires that made up the dataset. Where available, HLA class I and class II types were taken from metadata supplied by the sample provider and were not determined by assay-based typing. The material from the prospective study consisted of cDNA or gDNA derived from T cells, B-cell-depleted T cells, or PBMCs. The paper's findings and limits, for the study overall: How much clinical and demographic metadata was included differed by source and by participant, and the metadata was provided uncurated.

The CDR1 and CDR2 encoded by the germline V gene are MNHEY and SVGEGT. The CDR3 runs 15 amino acids, cysteine and phenylalanine included. CDR3 DNA is the only sequence kept; it has 45 bases, read in frame from the first base. V trim: 4 bases; J trim: 7 bases; unmatched bases: 6. One collaborating source in Seattle enrolled patients during active infection and followed them longitudinally through the course of disease. Whole blood was collected in K2EDTA tubes by collaborating institutions according to the institutions' own protocols. For TCRbeta analysis, collaborators shipped samples in one of three forms: frozen whole blood, isolated PBMCs, or DNA extracted from either of those sample types. TCRbeta CDR3 regions were amplified from genomic DNA using the immunoSEQ Assay, a bias-controlled multiplex PCR. For the original study's pipeline: Nucleated cell counts per sample were estimated from amplification of reference gene primers within the assay. To quantify the absolute abundance of each unique TCRbeta CDR3 rearrangement, sequence reads were collapsed and filtered. For each sample, productive Simpson clonality was calculated as the square root of Simpson's diversity index across productive rearrangements. In its TCRdb copy, this immuneACCESS table keeps in-frame sequences only and misses some clones. Where compared with another copy, unresolved V genes explain less than half of these, and the others have no known cause. V, J and clone size reflect that table, while D and trimming were determined from the DNA. The sample contains around 270,000 clones, 80% to 85% of them found a single time. The ten biggest clones cover 15% to 19% of the sample.

With respect to this clone: It has no known antigen specificity. Base qualities are not recorded, but no much larger clone differs from it by a single base.

The receptor's source is a person between 65 and 79 years old with COVID-19, enrolled during active disease. The chain couples TRBV6-2 or TRBV6-3 to TRBJ1-6, with TRBD1 matching 8 junction bases. The sample comprised peripheral blood. The bases are TGTGCCAGCAGTTTCGGACAGGGATGGAATTCACCCCTCCACTTT. The encoded protein is CASSFGQGWNSPLHF.